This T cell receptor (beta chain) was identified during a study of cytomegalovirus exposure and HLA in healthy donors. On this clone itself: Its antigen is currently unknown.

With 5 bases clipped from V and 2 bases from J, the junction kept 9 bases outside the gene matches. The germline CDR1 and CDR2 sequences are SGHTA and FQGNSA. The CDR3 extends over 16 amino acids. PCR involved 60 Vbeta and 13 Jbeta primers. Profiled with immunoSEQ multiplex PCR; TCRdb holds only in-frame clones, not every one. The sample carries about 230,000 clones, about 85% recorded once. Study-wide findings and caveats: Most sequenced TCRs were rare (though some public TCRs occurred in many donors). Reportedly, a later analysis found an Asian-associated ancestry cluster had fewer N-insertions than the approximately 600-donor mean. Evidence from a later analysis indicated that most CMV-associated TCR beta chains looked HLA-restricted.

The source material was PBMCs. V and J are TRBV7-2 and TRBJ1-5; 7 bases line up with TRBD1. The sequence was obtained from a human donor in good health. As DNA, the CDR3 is TGTGCCAGCAGCCCGCAGACAGGGTTCGGCAATCAGCCCCAGCATTTT. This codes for CASSPQTGFGNQPQHF.